This T cell receptor beta chain was observed in a study of T-cell memory formation after mild COVID-19. General study results and limits: Memory sampled before infection contained some responding clones, suggesting cross-reactive memory joined.

MiXCR, run by TCRdb on the 5' RACE reads, gives a single entry per CDR3 protein. The sample lists about 470,000 distinct CDR3 sequences; approximately 23% were seen once. This clonotype appeared a few times. The antigen remains undetermined. CDR1 is SGHRS, CDR2 YFSETQ, per germline. Germline trimming cut 7 bases from V and 0 bases from J; bases unmatched to any gene: 6. This CDR3 is 16 amino acids long. The sequenced material came from PBMCs or a T cell subset sorted from them (not recorded which). The receptor was isolated from an adult woman who had mild COVID-19 (a few samples of this study predate the infection). Cell type and time point are not known. The rearrangement uses TRBV5-1 and TRBJ2-2; 10 nucleotides agree with TRBD2. The CDR3: CASSGLARANTGELFF. The DNA of the CDR3 is TGCGCCAGCTCGGGACTAGCGCGCGCGAACACCGGGGAGCTGTTTTTT.